The entry below describes one TCR beta chain. This CDR3 contains 14 residues. Germline values: CDR1 MNHEY, CDR2 SMNVEV (reference sequence). After removal of 5 bases from V and 5 bases from J, the junction contained 3 bases not matched to a gene. The data stem from a study of shared T cell receptors in the human thymus. Repertoires were generated with immunoSEQ multiplex PCR, while TCRdb's copy carries only in-frame clones and drops some. The repertoire holds some 400,000 clones, with approximately 95% as singletons. The sequencing input was thymocytes. The receptor was derived from a human donor. The chain carries TRBV27 and TRBJ1-6; 7 bases agree with TRBD1. CDR3 nucleotides: TGTGCCAGCAGTCGACAGGGAAATAATTCACCCCTCCACTTT. Its protein product is CASSRQGNNSPLHF.